These 25 T cell receptor beta chains originate from one sample sequenced in a study of blood T cell repertoires in COVID-19. The protocol was immunoSEQ multiplex PCR, while the TCRdb copy is restricted to in-frame clones and leaves out a portion. The repertoire holds about 52,000 clones, with roughly 86% as singletons. The sequencing sample was made of peripheral blood. Every receptor here comes from an elderly man with active or convalescent COVID-19.

With respect to this clone: One end of the junction does not line up with germline, which may come from a read error. V and J are TRBV7-9 and TRBJ2-1; maybe TRBD1 (5 bases). The CDR3 is made up of 12 amino acids. From germline, CDR1 is SEHNR and CDR2 FQNEAQ (reference sequence). This CDR3 is CASSLNAGPRVF. The CDR3 DNA reads as TGTGCCAGCAGCTTAAACGCCGGACCCAGGGTCTTC.

The rearrangement joins TRBV14 to TRBJ1-2; a weak D match, TRBD1 (6 bases). This CDR3 has 13 amino acids. Germline-derived CDR1 and CDR2 are SGHDN and FVKESK. Trimming stripped 4 bases from V and 3 bases from J, with 9 bases between. CDR3 residues: CASSPRQDYGYTF. The CDR3 bases are TGTGCCAGCAGCCCTAGACAGGACTATGGCTACACCTTC. Looking up the rest from reference TRBV14 and TRBJ1-2 gives the full variable domain: EAGVTQFPSHSVIEKGQTVTLRCDPISGHDNLYWYRRVMGKEIKFLLHFVKESKQDESGMPNNRFLAERTGGTYSTLKVQPAELEDSGVYFCASSPRQDYGYTFGSGTRLTVV.

The rearrangement joins TRBV4-1 to TRBJ2-3; D might be TRBD2 (5 bases). The germline gives CDR1 MGHRA, CDR2 YSYEKL. The CDR3 length is 15 residues. V was cut by 1 base and J by 1 base, with 9 bases left in between. The CDR3 loop reads CASSQVISGTDTQYF. CDR3 in DNA: TGCGCCAGCAGCCAAGTTATTAGCGGCACAGATACGCAGTATTTT.

V usage is TRBV6-5 and J usage is TRBJ1-3; 10 positions match TRBD1. V shed 7 bases, J shed 4 bases, and the junction held 7 bases outside the gene matches. Per germline, CDR1 MNHEY and CDR2 SVGAGI. This CDR3 is 15 amino acids long. DNA of the CDR3: TGTGCCAGCATGACAGGGGGCGCGTCCGGAAACACCATATATTTT. It encodes CASMTGGASGNTIYF.

The V gene is TRBV7-2, the J gene TRBJ2-5; D unresolved. CDR1 is SGHTA, CDR2 FQGNSA, per germline. The CDR3 sequence is 15 residues long. Trimming left V 4 bases short and J 3 bases short, with 15 bases between. Written as DNA, the CDR3 is TGTGCCAGCAGCTCTGCCGTTGAGGTAAAAGAGACCCAGTACTTC. It translates to CASSSAVEVKETQYF.

This clone was picked up a small number of times. The rearrangement links TRBV5-1 to TRBJ2-7; TRBD2 aligns across 11 bases. Trimming cost V 7 bases and J 5 bases; bases outside gene matches: 11. Germline CDR1 reads SGHRS; CDR2 reads YFSETQ. The CDR3 contains 15 residues. In DNA, the CDR3 is TGCGCCAGCGGACAAACTAGCGGGAGTTTCAACGAGCAGTACTTC. It specifies CASGQTSGSFNEQYF.

The chain employs TRBV7-2 and TRBJ2-5; a possible D gene is TRBD2 (5 bases). This CDR3 is built from 14 residues. V lost 5 bases and J 2 bases, leaving 12 bases between the germline ends. CDR1 and CDR2 (germline): SGHTA, FQGNSA. The CDR3 nucleotides read TGTGCCAGCAGCCCCGGCCTAGCACAAGAGACCCAGTACTTC. Amino acid sequence: CASSPGLAQETQYF.

The count of this clone is one. The rearrangement uses TRBV7-3 and TRBJ2-4, with 7 bases aligning to TRBD1. CDR1 SGHTA and CDR2 FQGTGA come from the germline V gene. V shed 7 bases, J shed 10 bases, and the junction held 22 bases outside the gene matches. The CDR3 runs to 17 residues. CDR3 coding DNA: TGTGCCAGCACTCTTCCACTTAAAGGATGGGACAGATTGATTCAGTACTTC. Translated: CASTLPLKGWDRLIQYF.

The chain carries TRBV27 and TRBJ2-1; D not resolved. CDR3 length: 14 amino acids. CDR1 MNHEY and CDR2 SMNVEV come from the germline V gene (reference sequence). Deletions cut 5 bases from V and 0 bases from J, with 8 bases between. In nucleotides, the CDR3 is TGTGCCAGCAGTCCCCGGAGCTCCTACAATGAGCAGTTCTTC. This encodes CASSPRSSYNEQFF.

The chain links TRBV5-4 to TRBJ2-7; weak D call: TRBD1 (5 bases). The CDR3 sequence is 15 residues long. Trimming removed 4 bases from V and 0 bases from J, with 14 bases in between. Germline assignment: CDR1 SGHNT and CDR2 YYREEE (reference sequence). For the CDR3, the DNA is TGTGCCAGCAGCCCCGACAGCCGAAGCTCCTACGAGCAGTACTTC. It is translated as CASSPDSRSSYEQYF.

The V call is TRBV6-4, the J call TRBJ2-7; TRBD2 agrees at 10 bases. Per germline, CDR1 MRHNA and CDR2 SNTAGT. The J segment lost 5 bases and the V segment lost 10 bases, leaving 8 bases of the junction unmatched. The CDR3 is made up of 13 amino acids. CDR3 protein: CAILAGGQDEQYF. The CDR3 region has the DNA TGTGCCATATTAGCGGGAGGCCAGGACGAGCAGTACTTC.

The J gene is TRBJ2-3, the V gene TRBV19, with D tentatively TRBD2 (6 bases). V was pared by 9 bases and J by 5 bases, with 18 bases between. The length of the CDR3 is 14 residues. Germline V gives CDR1 LNHDA, CDR2 SQIVND (reference sequence). In nucleotides, the CDR3 is TGTGCCAGCTGGCGGGACCCGGCGGGAGATACGCAGTATTTT. Its translation: CASWRDPAGDTQYF.

The V gene is TRBV12-3 or TRBV12-4, the J gene TRBJ2-3; D is unresolved. The V end was cut by 6 bases, the J end by 4 bases, with 8 bases between. The CDR3 length is 12 residues. CDR3 residues: CASSPRSDTQYF. CDR3 nucleotide sequence: TGTGCCAGCAGCCCTAGGTCAGATACGCAGTATTTT.

The J gene is TRBJ2-1, the V gene TRBV11-3; a weak D match, TRBD2 (5 bases). The length of the CDR3 is 16 residues. Per the germline V gene, CDR1 is SGHNT and CDR2 is YENEEA. Trimming stripped 5 bases from V and 9 bases from J, with 23 bases between. CDR3 nucleotide sequence: TGTGCCAGCAGCCCCCGCAGGAGGTCAGAGCTCGGTGAGCAGTTCTTC. It is translated as CASSPRRRSELGEQFF.

J is TRBJ2-7 and V is TRBV6-2 or TRBV6-3; TRBD1 matches 9 bases. This CDR3 comprises 19 residues. The trim removed 0 bases at V and 3 bases at J, leaving 15 bases unmatched. Germline V gene lookup returns CDR1 MNHEY and CDR2 SVGEGT. The CDR3 DNA sequence: TGTGCCAGCAGTTACTCGAAATCCGTTTGGGACAGGGCTATCTACGAGCAGTACTTC. As protein: CASSYSKSVWDRAIYEQYF.

The chain combines TRBV2 with TRBJ1-2; 9 bases map to TRBD1. The CDR3 has 13 residues. Germline V gene data show CDR1 as SNHLY and CDR2 as FYNNEI. V dropped 7 bases and J dropped 8; count of bases not matched to a gene: 8. DNA of the CDR3: TGTGCCAGCAAAAGGGACAGGGTAAACGGCTACACCTTC. This translates into CASKRDRVNGYTF.

V gene TRBV11-2 combines with J gene TRBJ2-7; 10 bases align to TRBD1. The trim removed 4 bases at V and 2 bases at J, leaving 11 bases unmatched. Germline assignment: CDR1 SGHAT and CDR2 FQNNGV. The CDR3 covers 17 residues. The CDR3 sequence is CASSWDRGIVFPYEQYF. CDR3 bases: TGTGCCAGCAGCTGGGACAGGGGAATCGTCTTTCCCTACGAGCAGTACTTC.

This clone was counted only a few times. The chain has TRBV7-2 and TRBJ2-7; 9 bases fit TRBD2. Germline V lookup: CDR1 SGHTA, CDR2 FQGNSA. The CDR3 is 16 residues long. With V trimmed by 0 bases and J by 2 bases, 5 bases remained unmatched. In DNA form, the CDR3 reads TGTGCCAGCAGCTTAGCTCTAGCGGGGAGACCCTACGAGCAGTACTTC. Protein sequence: CASSLALAGRPYEQYF.

This clone was observed a single time. V gene TRBV11-2 combines with J gene TRBJ1-1, with a weak D call TRBD1 (5 bases). The CDR3 length is 14 residues. In germline, CDR1 is SGHAT, CDR2 FQNNGV. V lost 4 bases and J 4 bases, leaving 13 bases between the germline ends. The CDR3 sequence is CASSSNGGTTEAFF. CDR3 in DNA: TGTGCCAGCAGCTCTAACGGGGGGACCACTGAAGCTTTCTTT.

The chain recombines TRBV12-3 or TRBV12-4 with TRBJ1-3; D possibly corresponds to TRBD1 (5 bases). V lost 6 bases and J lost 4, with 7 bases in between. CDR3 length equals 12 residues. The CDR3 sequence: CASRTAGNTIYF. The CDR3 DNA reads as TGTGCCAGCAGGACAGCCGGAAACACCATATATTTT.

The J gene is TRBJ2-7, the V gene TRBV28; the match to TRBD2 covers 9 bases. Germline V gene sequence: CDR1 MDHEN, CDR2 SYDVKM. J was trimmed by 5 bases and V by 6 bases; bases with no gene match: 8. The CDR3 extends over 14 amino acids. The CDR3 nucleotides are TGTGCCAGCAGAACTTGGATAGCGGGAGACGAGCAGTACTTC. It yields the protein CASRTWIAGDEQYF.

This clone was counted a single time. The chain recombines TRBV28 with TRBJ2-2; 7 nucleotides align to TRBD2. CDR1 and CDR2 (germline): MDHEN, SYDVKM. The CDR3 totals 13 residues. Trimming at V came to 8 bases and at J to 4 bases, leaving 4 bases not matched to a gene. The CDR3: CASGRETTGELFF. The CDR3 DNA is TGTGCCAGCGGGAGGGAAACCACCGGGGAGCTGTTTTTT.

The rearrangement joins TRBV2 to TRBJ1-2; 7 bases align to TRBD1. V was clipped by 6 bases and J by 7 bases; unmatched bases: 14. Germline-derived CDR1 and CDR2 are SNHLY and FYNNEI. This CDR3 comprises 15 residues. This CDR3 is CASSLRGRGDSGYTF. The DNA for the CDR3 is TGTGCCAGCAGCCTGAGGGGCAGGGGGGATTCTGGCTACACCTTC.

V usage is TRBV5-1 and J usage is TRBJ2-1, with TRBD1 identical over 8 bases. Trimming cost V 6 bases and J 2 bases; bases outside gene matches: 4. Germline V gene sequence: CDR1 SGHRS, CDR2 YFSETQ. The CDR3 length is 14 residues. The CDR3 loop reads CASTDRGPYNEQFF. The CDR3 region has the DNA TGCGCCAGCACCGACAGGGGCCCCTACAATGAGCAGTTCTTC.

This clone appeared a few times. The CDR3 is CASKLQGTSNYGYTF. The CDR3 DNA follows: TGTGCCAGCAAATTACAGGGGACCTCTAACTATGGCTACACCTTC. The rearrangement uses TRBV6-4 and TRBJ1-2; TRBD1 agrees at 7 bases. In germline, CDR1 is MRHNA, CDR2 SNTAGT. The CDR3 is 15 amino acids. The V gene end was trimmed by 7 bases and the J gene end by 0 bases; junction bases not matched to a gene: 8.